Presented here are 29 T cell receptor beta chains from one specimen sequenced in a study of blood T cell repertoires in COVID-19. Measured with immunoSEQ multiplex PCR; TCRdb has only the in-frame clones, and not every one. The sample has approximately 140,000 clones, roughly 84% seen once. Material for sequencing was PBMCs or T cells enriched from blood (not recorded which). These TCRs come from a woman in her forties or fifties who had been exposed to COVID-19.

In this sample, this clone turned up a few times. The CDR3 loop is CASRPGQGEEKLFF. The CDR3 DNA follows: TGTGCCAGCAGACCGGGACAGGGGGAGGAAAAACTGTTTTTT. The chain carries TRBV5-4 and TRBJ1-4; 11 nucleotides line up with TRBD1. Trimming took 5 bases from V and 8 from J; bases not matched to a gene: 5. The germline V gene has CDR1 SGHNT and CDR2 YYREEE (reference sequence). This CDR3 comprises 14 residues.

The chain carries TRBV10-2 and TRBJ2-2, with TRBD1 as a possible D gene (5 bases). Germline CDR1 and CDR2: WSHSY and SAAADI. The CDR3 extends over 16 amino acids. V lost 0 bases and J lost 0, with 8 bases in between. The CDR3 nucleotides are TGCGCCAGCAGTGAGTCCCAGGGTACGAACACCGGGGAGCTGTTTTTT. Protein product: CASSESQGTNTGELFF.

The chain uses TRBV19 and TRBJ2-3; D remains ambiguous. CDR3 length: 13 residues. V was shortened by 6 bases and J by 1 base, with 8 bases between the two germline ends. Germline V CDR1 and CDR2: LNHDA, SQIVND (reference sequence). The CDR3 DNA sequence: TGTGCCAGTAGGAGACTTGGCACAGATACGCAGTATTTT. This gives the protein CASRRLGTDTQYF.

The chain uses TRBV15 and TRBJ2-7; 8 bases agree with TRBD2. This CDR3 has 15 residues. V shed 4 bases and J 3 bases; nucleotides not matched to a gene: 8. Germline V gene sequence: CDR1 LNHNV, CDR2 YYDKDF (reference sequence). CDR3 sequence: CATSKGKLAVYEQYF. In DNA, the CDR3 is TGTGCCACCAGCAAAGGGAAACTAGCGGTCTACGAGCAGTACTTC. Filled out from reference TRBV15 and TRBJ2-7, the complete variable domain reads DAMVIQNPRYQVTQFGKPVTLSCSQTLNHNVMYWYQQKSSQAPKLLFHYYDKDFNNEADTPDNFQSRRPNTSFCFLDIRSPGLGDTAMYLCATSKGKLAVYEQYFGPGTRLTVT.

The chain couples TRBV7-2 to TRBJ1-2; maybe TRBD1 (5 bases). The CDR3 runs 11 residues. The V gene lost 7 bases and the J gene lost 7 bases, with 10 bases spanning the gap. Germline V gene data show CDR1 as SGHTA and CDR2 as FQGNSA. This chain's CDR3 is CASTTRGGYTF. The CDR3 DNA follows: TGTGCCAGCACCACAAGGGGTGGCTACACCTTC.

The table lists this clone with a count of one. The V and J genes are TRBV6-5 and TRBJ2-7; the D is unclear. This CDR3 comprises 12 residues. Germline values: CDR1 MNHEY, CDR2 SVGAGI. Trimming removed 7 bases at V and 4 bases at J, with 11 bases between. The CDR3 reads CASTPSGYEQYF. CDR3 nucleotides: TGTGCCAGCACCCCTAGTGGGTACGAGCAGTACTTC.

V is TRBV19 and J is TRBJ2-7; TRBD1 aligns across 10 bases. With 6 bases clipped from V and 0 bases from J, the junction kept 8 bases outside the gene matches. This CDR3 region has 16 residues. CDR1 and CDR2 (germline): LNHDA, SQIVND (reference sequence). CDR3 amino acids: CASRPSGQGSSYEQYF. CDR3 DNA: TGTGCCAGTAGACCCTCGGGACAGGGGAGCTCCTACGAGCAGTACTTC.

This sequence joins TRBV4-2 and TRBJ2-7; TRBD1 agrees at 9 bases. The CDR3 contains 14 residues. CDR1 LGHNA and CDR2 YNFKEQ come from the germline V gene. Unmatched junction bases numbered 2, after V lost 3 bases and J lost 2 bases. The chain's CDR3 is CASSHGTGTYEQYF. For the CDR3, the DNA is TGTGCCAGCAGCCACGGGACAGGGACCTACGAGCAGTACTTC.

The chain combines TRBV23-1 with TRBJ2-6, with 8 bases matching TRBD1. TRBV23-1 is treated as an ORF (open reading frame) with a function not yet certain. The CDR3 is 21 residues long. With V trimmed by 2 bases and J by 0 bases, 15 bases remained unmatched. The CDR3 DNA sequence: TGCGCCAGCAGTCAAAAGGGTCGGGACAGGCAAGAGGACTCTGGGGCCAACGTCCTGACTTTC. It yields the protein CASSQKGRDRQEDSGANVLTF.

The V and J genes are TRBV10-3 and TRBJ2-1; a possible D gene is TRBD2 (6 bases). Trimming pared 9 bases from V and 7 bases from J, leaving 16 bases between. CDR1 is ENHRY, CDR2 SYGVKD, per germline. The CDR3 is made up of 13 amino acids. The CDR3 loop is CAIRDWSGNEQFF. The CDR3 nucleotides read TGTGCCATACGGGACTGGAGTGGGAATGAGCAGTTCTTC.

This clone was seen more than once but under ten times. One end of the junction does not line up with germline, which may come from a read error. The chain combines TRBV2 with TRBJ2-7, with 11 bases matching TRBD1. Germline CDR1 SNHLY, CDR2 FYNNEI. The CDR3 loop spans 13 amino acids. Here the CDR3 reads CASSRDRGYVQYF. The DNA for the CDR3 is TGTGCCAGCAGCAGGGACAGGGGGTACGTGCAGTACTTC.

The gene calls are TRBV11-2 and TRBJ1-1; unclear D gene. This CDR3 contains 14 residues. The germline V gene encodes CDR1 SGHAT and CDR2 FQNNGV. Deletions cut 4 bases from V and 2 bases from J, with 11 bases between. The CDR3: CASSSRNINTEAFF. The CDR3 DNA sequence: TGTGCCAGCAGCTCCCGAAACATTAACACTGAAGCTTTCTTT. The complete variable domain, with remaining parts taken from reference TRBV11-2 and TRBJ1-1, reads EAGVAQSPRYKIIEKRQSVAFWCNPISGHATLYWYQQILGQGPKLLIQFQNNGVVDDSQLPKDRFSAERLKGVDSTLKIQPAKLEDSAVYLCASSSRNINTEAFFGQGTRLTVV.

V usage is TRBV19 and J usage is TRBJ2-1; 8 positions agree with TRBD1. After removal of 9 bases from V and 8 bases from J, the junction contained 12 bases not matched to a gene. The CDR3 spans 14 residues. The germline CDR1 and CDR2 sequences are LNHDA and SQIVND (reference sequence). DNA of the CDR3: TGTGCCAGCCATAGTTTGGACAGGGTAGATGAGCAGTTCTTC. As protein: CASHSLDRVDEQFF.

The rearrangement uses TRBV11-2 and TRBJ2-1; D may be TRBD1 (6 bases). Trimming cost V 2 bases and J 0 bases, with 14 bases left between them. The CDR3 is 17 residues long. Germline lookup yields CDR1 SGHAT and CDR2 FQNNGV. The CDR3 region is CASSLRQASSSYNEQFF. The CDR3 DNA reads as TGTGCCAGCAGCTTAAGACAGGCCTCGAGCTCCTACAATGAGCAGTTCTTC. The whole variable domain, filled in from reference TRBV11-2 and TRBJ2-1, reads EAGVAQSPRYKIIEKRQSVAFWCNPISGHATLYWYQQILGQGPKLLIQFQNNGVVDDSQLPKDRFSAERLKGVDSTLKIQPAKLEDSAVYLCASSLRQASSSYNEQFFGPGTRLTVL.

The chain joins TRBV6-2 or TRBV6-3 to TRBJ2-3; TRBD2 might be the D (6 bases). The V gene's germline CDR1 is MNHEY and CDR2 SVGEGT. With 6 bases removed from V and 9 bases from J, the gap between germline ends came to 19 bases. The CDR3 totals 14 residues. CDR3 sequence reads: CASSPGTATLTQYF. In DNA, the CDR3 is TGTGCCAGCAGCCCCGGGACTGCCACCTTAACGCAGTATTTT.

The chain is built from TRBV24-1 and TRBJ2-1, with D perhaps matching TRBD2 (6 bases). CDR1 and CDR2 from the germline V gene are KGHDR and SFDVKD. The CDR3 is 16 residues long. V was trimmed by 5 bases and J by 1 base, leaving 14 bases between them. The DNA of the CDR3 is TGTGCCACCAGTGTCGGGGGTGGCACATCCTACAATGAGCAGTTCTTC. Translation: CATSVGGGTSYNEQFF.

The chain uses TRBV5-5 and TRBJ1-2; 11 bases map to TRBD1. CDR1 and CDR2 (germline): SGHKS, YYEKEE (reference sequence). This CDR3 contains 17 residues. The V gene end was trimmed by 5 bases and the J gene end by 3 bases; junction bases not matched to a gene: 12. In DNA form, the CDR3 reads TGTGCCAGCAGTATTTTAGAAAGGACAGGGGGCGACTATGGCTACACCTTC. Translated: CASSILERTGGDYGYTF.

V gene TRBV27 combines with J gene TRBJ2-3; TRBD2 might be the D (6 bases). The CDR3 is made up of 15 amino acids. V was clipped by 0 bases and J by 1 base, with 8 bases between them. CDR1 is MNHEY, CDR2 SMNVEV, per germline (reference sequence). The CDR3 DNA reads TGTGCCAGCAGTTTATCGGCTAGCGGCACAGATACGCAGTATTTT. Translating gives CASSLSASGTDTQYF.

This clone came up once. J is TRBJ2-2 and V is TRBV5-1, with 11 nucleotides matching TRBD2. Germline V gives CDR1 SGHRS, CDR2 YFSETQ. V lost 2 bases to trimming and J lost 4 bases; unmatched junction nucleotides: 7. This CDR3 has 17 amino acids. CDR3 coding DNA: TGCGCCAGCAGCTTAACCCGACTAGCGGGAAGCACCGGGGAGCTGTTTTTT. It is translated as CASSLTRLAGSTGELFF.

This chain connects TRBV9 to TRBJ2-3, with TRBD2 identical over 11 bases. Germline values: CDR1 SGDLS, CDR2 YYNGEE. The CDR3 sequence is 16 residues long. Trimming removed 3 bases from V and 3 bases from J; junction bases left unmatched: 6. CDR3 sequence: CASSALAGGLTDTQYF. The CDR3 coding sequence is TGTGCCAGCAGCGCCCTAGCGGGGGGCCTTACAGATACGCAGTATTTT.

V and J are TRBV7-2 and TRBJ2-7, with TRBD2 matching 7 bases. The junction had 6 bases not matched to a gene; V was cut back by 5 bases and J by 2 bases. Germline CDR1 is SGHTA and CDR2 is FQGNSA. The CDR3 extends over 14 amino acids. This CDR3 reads CASSASGGAYEQYF. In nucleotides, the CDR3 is TGTGCCAGCAGCGCTAGCGGAGGGGCCTACGAGCAGTACTTC.

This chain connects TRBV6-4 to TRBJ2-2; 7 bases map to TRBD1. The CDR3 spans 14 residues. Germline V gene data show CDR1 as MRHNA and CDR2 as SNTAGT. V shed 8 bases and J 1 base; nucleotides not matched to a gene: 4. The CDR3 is CASRRQGNTGELFF. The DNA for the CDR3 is TGTGCCAGCCGAAGACAGGGGAACACCGGGGAGCTGTTTTTT.

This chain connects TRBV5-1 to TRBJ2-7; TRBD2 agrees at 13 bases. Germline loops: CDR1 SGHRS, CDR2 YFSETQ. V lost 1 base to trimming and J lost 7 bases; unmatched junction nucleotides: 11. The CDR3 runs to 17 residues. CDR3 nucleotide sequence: TGCGCCAGCAGCTTGACCGGGAGGACTAGCGGGAGTGGTGAGCAGTACTTC. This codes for CASSLTGRTSGSGEQYF.

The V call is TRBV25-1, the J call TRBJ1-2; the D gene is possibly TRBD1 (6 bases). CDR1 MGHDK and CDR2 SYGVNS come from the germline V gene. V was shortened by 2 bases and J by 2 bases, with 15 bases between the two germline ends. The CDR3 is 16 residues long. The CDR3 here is CASSETRAGVNYGYTF. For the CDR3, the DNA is TGTGCCAGCAGTGAAACCCGGGCAGGGGTCAACTATGGCTACACCTTC.

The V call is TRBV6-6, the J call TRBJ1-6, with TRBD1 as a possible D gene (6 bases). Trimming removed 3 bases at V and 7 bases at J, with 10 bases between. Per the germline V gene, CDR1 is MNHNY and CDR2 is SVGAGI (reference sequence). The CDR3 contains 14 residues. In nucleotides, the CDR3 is TGTGCCAGCAGTTATGGACAGCGGAATTCACCCCTCCACTTT. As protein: CASSYGQRNSPLHF.

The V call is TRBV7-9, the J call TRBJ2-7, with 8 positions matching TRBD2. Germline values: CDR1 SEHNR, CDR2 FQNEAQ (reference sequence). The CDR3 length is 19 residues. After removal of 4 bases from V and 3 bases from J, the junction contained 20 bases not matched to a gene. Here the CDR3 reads CASSSPSREVWGPNYEQYF. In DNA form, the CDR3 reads TGTGCCAGCAGCTCTCCCTCGCGGGAGGTATGGGGGCCCAACTACGAGCAGTACTTC.

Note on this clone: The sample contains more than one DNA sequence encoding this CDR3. This CDR3 reads CASSALAGVGEQFF. The DNA of the CDR3 is TGTGCCAGCAGTGCCCTAGCGGGGGTTGGTGAGCAGTTCTTC. This sequence joins TRBV27 and TRBJ2-1; 10 nucleotides match TRBD2. CDR1 MNHEY and CDR2 SMNVEV come from the germline V gene (reference sequence). After removal of 5 bases from V and 9 bases from J, the junction contained 7 bases not matched to a gene. This CDR3 comprises 14 residues.

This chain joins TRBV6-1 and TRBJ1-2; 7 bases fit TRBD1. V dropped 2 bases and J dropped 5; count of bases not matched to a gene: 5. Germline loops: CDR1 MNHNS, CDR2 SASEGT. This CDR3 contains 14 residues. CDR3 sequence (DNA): TGTGCCAGCAGTGAACAGGGGGACGCTTATGGCTACACCTTC. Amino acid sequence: CASSEQGDAYGYTF.

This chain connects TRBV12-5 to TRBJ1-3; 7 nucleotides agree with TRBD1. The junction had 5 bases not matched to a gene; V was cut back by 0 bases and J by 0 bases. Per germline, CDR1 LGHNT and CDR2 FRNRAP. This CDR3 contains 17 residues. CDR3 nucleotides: TGTGCTAGTGGTTTGGTAAAAGGGGGCCTCTCTGGAAACACCATATATTTT. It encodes CASGLVKGGLSGNTIYF.